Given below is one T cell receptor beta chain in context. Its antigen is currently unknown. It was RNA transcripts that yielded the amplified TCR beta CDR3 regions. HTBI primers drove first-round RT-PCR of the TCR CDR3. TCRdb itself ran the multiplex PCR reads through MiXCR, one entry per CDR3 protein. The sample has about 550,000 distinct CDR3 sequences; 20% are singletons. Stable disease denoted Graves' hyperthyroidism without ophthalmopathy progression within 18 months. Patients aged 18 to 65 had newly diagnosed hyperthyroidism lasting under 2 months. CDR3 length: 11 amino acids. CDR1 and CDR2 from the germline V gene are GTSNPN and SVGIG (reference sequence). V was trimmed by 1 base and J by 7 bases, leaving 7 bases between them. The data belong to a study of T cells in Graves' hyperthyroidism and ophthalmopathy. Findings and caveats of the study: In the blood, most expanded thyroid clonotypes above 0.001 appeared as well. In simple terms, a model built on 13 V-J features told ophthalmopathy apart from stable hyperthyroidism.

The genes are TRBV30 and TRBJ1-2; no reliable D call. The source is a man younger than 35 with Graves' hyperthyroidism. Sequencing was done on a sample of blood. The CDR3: CAWSGGFGYTF. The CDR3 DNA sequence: TGTGCCTGGAGTGGTGGGTTTGGCTACACCTTC.